This T cell receptor beta chain was sequenced for a study of shared clonotypes between healthy human individuals. Study outcomes and limitations: Clonotypes that were shared across four donors made up about 4.5% of naive CD4 clonotypes.

The ends lost 2 bases at V and 9 bases at J; junction bases unmatched: 11. Germline CDR1 and CDR2: SGDLS and YYNGEE. The length of the CDR3 is 16 residues. Method: immunoSEQ multiplex PCR; TCRdb's copy keeps in-frame clones and lacks some. Of approximately 2.4 million clones listed, approximately 94% were seen once; the top ten hold around 0.13%. As concerns this clone: Its specificity is not known.

This clonotype was obtained from a man younger than 35 in good health. The sequenced material came from naive CD4+ T cells sorted from blood. Subset meaning: CD45RA+ positively selected. V usage is TRBV9 and J usage is TRBJ2-7; 13 nucleotides line up with TRBD2. The CDR3 sequence is CASSVGLAGTEGGQYF. DNA of the CDR3: TGTGCCAGCAGCGTGGGACTAGCGGGGACCGAAGGAGGGCAGTACTTC.